This T cell receptor beta chain was observed in a study of Ad26.COV2.S vaccination and SARS-CoV-2 variants. The assay was immunoSEQ multiplex PCR, and TCRdb's table has in-frame clones only and misses some. The repertoire holds about 380,000 clones, with about 80% as singletons. Noted treatment: 15 to 20 received Ad26.COV2.S at low or high dose, single or two shots; about 5 received placebo; per-sample allocation not given. Specimens were obtained on day 63 following the first vaccine or placebo injection. The V end lost 0 bases, the J end lost 5 bases, and 14 bases lay between the germline ends. The CDR3 is 16 residues long. Germline CDR1 reads SGHNT; CDR2 reads YENEEA.

The sequence derives from a person aged 18-60 years who received the Ad26.COV2.S COVID-19 vaccine or a placebo. This chain links TRBV11-3 with TRBJ2-4; D tentatively fits TRBD1 or TRBD2 (5 bases each). Sequenced here: peripheral blood, sampled in a trial of Ad26.COV2.S vaccine versus placebo. In nucleotides, the CDR3 is TGTGCCAGCAGCTTAGATCATCGCAGGGACCAAAACATTCAGTACTTC. Translation gives CASSLDHRRDQNIQYF.